Here is one T cell receptor (beta chain) with its context. This entry is derived from a study of blood T cell repertoires in COVID-19. Participants were aged about 18 to 95 years, lived in under 25 US areas, and enrolled virtually. The protocol was immunoSEQ multiplex PCR, while the TCRdb copy is restricted to in-frame clones and leaves out a portion. The data contain 250,000 or so clones, under 95% of them singletons. The V gene end was trimmed by 1 base and the J gene end by 5 bases; junction bases not matched to a gene: 7. This CDR3 comprises 15 residues. The V gene's germline CDR1 is LGHDT and CDR2 YNNKEL (reference sequence).

The TCR originated in a man aged 35-49 years who had been exposed to COVID-19. The chain recombines TRBV3-1 (or the pseudogene TRBV3-2) with TRBJ2-5; 7 bases map to TRBD1. Material for sequencing was PBMCs or T cells enriched from blood (not recorded which). The CDR3 DNA is TGTGCCAGCAGCCAAGGGACAGGTACCGTGGAGACCCAGTACTTC. Residues: CASSQGTGTVETQYF.